The 15 T cell receptor beta chains reported below all come from one sample, sequenced in a study of blood T cells in healthy people across ages. Sample-barcoded 5' priming and a J-beta primer mix drove a second PCR of about 6 to 11 cycles. TCRdb ran MiXCR on the 5' RACE reads and lists one entry per CDR3 protein. This table has roughly 800,000 distinct CDR3 sequences, 30% to 45% appearing once. The sequenced sample consisted of blood. Receptors were obtained from a man aged 18 to 30 in good health.

This clonotype was seen a few times. The CDR3 reads CSVAGQPNTEAFF. The CDR3 DNA sequence: TGCAGCGTTGCTGGGCAGCCTAACACTGAAGCTTTCTTT. The J gene is TRBJ1-1, the V gene TRBV29-1; D remains ambiguous. The CDR3 contains 13 residues. Germline V CDR1 and CDR2: SQVTM, ANQGSEA. The ends were cut back, 4 bases at V and 2 bases at J, with 11 bases in the middle. The whole variable domain, remainder taken from reference TRBV29-1 and TRBJ1-1, is SAVISQKPSRDICQRGTSLTIQCQVDSQVTMMFWYRQQPGQSLTLIATANQGSEATYESGFVIDKFPISRPNLTFSTLTVSNMSPEDSSIYLCSVAGQPNTEAFFGQGTRLTVV.

The count of this clonotype is one. The rearrangement uses TRBV2 and TRBJ1-3, with D possibly TRBD1 on 5 matching bases. This CDR3 spans 19 amino acids. The germline gives CDR1 SNHLY, CDR2 FYNNEI. Trimming cost V 1 base and J 0 bases, with 19 bases left between them. This CDR3 reads CASSEGQIFWGSSGNTIYF. In DNA, the CDR3 is TGTGCCAGCAGTGAAGGGCAGATTTTTTGGGGCTCCTCTGGAAACACCATATATTTT.

This clonotype was detected many times. The rearrangement uses TRBV20-1 and TRBJ2-7; D not certain. The germline V gene encodes CDR1 DFQATT and CDR2 SNEGSKA (reference sequence). The CDR3 has 13 amino acids. V lost 0 bases, J lost 1 base, and 7 bases lay in between. The CDR3 loop reads CSARDRASYEQYF. Written as DNA, the CDR3 is TGCAGTGCTAGAGATAGGGCATCCTACGAGCAGTACTTC.

This chain links TRBV2 with TRBJ2-1; maybe TRBD1 (8 bases). The J call may be incorrect, as the DNA end agrees better with TRBJ2-7. Germline V gives CDR1 SNHLY, CDR2 FYNNEI. The CDR3 sequence is 15 residues long. This CDR3 is CASSSTGGGYNEQYF. CDR3 bases: TGTGCCAGCAGTTCTACAGGGGGGGGGTACAATGAGCAGTACTTC.

This clonotype was detected ten times or more. The chain couples TRBV7-9 to TRBJ2-3, with unresolved D. Germline-derived CDR1 and CDR2 are SEHNR and FQNEAQ (reference sequence). The CDR3 totals 8 residues. This chain's CDR3 is CGTDTQYF. CDR3 bases: TGTGGCACAGATACGCAGTATTTT.

There are a few counts of this clonotype. The chain carries TRBV7-2 and TRBJ2-1; the D gene is possibly TRBD2 (6 bases). The J call is in doubt because the DNA end fits TRBJ2-7 better. The CDR3 extends over 15 amino acids. Germline CDR1 and CDR2: SGHTA and FQGNSA. CDR3 DNA sequence: TGTGCCAGCAGCCGCGGGACCGCCTCCTACAATGAGCAGTACTTC. This sequence encodes CASSRGTASYNEQYF.

V and J are TRBV29-1 and TRBJ2-3; D tentatively reads TRBD1 or TRBD2 (5 bases each). Per germline, CDR1 SQVTM and CDR2 ANQGSEA. The CDR3 length is 17 residues. V lost 7 bases to trimming and J lost 1 base, with 24 bases between them. CDR3 sequence reads: CSATTPRAGWGTDTQYF. CDR3 nucleotides: TGCAGCGCAACGACCCCGCGGGCAGGGTGGGGCACAGATACGCAGTATTTT.

This chain uses TRBV20-1 with TRBJ2-1; 8 nucleotides match TRBD2. The length of the CDR3 is 19 residues. With 2 bases clipped from V and 0 bases from J, the junction kept 15 bases outside the gene matches. Germline CDR1 is DFQATT and CDR2 is SNEGSKA (reference sequence). This chain's CDR3 is CSARFWGSGALSSYNEQFF. CDR3 nucleotides: TGCAGTGCTAGATTTTGGGGTAGCGGGGCTCTAAGCTCCTACAATGAGCAGTTCTTC.

The chain carries TRBV21-1 and TRBJ2-7; TRBD1 is taken as the D call from the table, unchecked against the DNA. TRBV21-1 is reported as a pseudogene. The CDR3 runs 16 residues. This CDR3 is CASSKGLPGRPNEQYF. As DNA, the CDR3 is TGTGCCAGCAGCAAAGGGTTGCCGGGGAGACCAAACGAGCAGTACTTC.

V and J are TRBV20-1 and TRBJ2-3; TRBD1 is a possible D gene (6 bases). This CDR3 comprises 15 residues. Germline CDR1 and CDR2: DFQATT and SNEGSKA (reference sequence). Trimming took off 3 bases at V and 7 bases at J, with 20 bases between the two ends. The CDR3 loop is CSARWDNPLGYTQYF. In DNA form, the CDR3 reads TGCAGTGCTAGGTGGGACAACCCTCTGGGGTATACGCAGTATTTT.

V gene TRBV6-5 combines with J gene TRBJ1-2, with TRBD1 as a possible D gene (6 bases). There are 15 residues in the CDR3. CDR1 is MNHEY and CDR2 is SVGAGI in the germline V gene. V was shortened by 4 bases and J by 1 base, with 13 bases between the two germline ends. CDR3 sequence: CASSSTDRLNYGYTF. The CDR3, as DNA: TGTGCCAGCAGTTCCACGGACAGACTTAACTATGGCTACACCTTC.

On this clonotype: A read error is possible here, since a much larger clone lies one base away. This CDR3 is missing its conserved last phenylalanine or tryptophan, likely due to a read error. V usage is TRBV12-3 or TRBV12-4 and J usage is TRBJ2-3; possible D gene TRBD1, 5 bases. This CDR3 has 15 residues. With 5 bases removed from V and 1 base from J, the gap between germline ends came to 13 bases. This CDR3 is CASSPDTGRTDTQYI. CDR3 in DNA: TGTGCCAGCAGTCCGGACACGGGTCGCACAGATACGCAGTATATT.

V is TRBV29-1 and J is TRBJ1-1; perhaps TRBD1 as D (5 bases). The CDR3 contains 13 residues. The V gene's germline CDR1 is SQVTM and CDR2 ANQGSEA. The V and J ends lost 4 bases and 0 bases respectively, with 9 bases between them. This CDR3 is CSVGFRVNTEAFF. CDR3 coding DNA: TGCAGCGTTGGATTCAGGGTGAACACTGAAGCTTTCTTT.

This clonotype was seen a few times. This sequence joins TRBV12-3 or TRBV12-4 and TRBJ2-3, with 8 bases matching TRBD2. CDR3 size: 16 residues. V shed 6 bases, J shed 3 bases, and the junction held 11 bases outside the gene matches. The CDR3 sequence: CASSPTGGEGTDTQYF. CDR3 bases: TGTGCCAGCAGCCCAACGGGGGGGGAAGGAACAGATACGCAGTATTTT.

This clonotype came up a few times. This chain links TRBV28 with TRBJ1-4; D unresolved. Trimming pared 7 bases from V and 3 bases from J, leaving 6 bases between. This CDR3 is built from 12 residues. The germline CDR1 and CDR2 sequences are MDHEN and SYDVKM. The DNA for the CDR3 is TGTGCCAGCACAATACCTAATGAAAAACTGTTTTTT. It is translated as CASTIPNEKLFF.